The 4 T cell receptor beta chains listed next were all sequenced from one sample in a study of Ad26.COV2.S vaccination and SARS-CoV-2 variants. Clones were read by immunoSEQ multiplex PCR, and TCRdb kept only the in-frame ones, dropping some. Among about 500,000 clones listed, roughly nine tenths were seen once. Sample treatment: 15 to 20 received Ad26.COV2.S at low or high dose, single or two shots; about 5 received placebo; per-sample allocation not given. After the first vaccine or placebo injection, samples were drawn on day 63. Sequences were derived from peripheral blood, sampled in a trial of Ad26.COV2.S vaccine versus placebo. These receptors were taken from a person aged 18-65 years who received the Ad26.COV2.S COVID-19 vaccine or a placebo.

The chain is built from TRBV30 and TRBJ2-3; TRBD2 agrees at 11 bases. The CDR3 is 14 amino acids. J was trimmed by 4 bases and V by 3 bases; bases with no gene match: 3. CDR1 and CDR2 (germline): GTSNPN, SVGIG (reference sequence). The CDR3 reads CAWRLAGVPDTQYF. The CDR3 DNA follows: TGTGCCTGGAGACTAGCGGGAGTACCAGATACGCAGTATTTT.

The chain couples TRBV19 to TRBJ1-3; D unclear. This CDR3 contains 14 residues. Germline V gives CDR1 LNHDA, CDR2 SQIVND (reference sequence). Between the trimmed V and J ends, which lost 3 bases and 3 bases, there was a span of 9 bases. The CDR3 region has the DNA TGTGCCAGTAGTATGGTGGGGTTTGGAAACACCATATATTTT. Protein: CASSMVGFGNTIYF.

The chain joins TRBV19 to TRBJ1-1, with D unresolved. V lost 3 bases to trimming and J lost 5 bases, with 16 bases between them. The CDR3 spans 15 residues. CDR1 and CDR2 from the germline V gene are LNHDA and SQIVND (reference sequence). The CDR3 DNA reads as TGTGCCAGTAGTATTTGGCCAGGCGGAGGAACTGAAGCTTTCTTT. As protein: CASSIWPGGGTEAFF.

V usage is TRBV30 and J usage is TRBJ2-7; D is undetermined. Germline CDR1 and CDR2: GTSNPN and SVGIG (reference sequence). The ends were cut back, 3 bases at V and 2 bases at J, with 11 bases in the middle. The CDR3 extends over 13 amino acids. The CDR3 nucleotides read TGTGCCTGGAGCGTCGGTGACCCCTACGAGCAGTACTTC. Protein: CAWSVGDPYEQYF.